This TCR beta chain is drawn from a study of spatial heterogeneity in lung cancer. Study in general: Detection consistently captured more beta-chain sequences than alpha-chain sequences.

Via MiXCR, TCRdb re-called the 5' RACE reads, giving one row per CDR3 protein. The table records about 45,000 distinct CDR3 sequences, roughly 15% of them present only once. The time point: sample taken at primary tumor resection. A total of around 72 untreated early-stage non-small cell lung cancer patients served as donors. The study sequenced unsorted whole RNA from tumor, nontumor lung or frozen PBMC. This CDR3 spans 18 amino acids. The germline V gene encodes CDR1 MNHEY and CDR2 SVGEGT. Unmatched junction bases numbered 10, after V lost 2 bases and J lost 4 bases. The study, taken as a whole, reports: Ubiquitous expanded tumor TCRs showed up in blood more at resection than follow-up.

This clonotype was seen more than once but under ten times. The antigen remains undetermined. The sequence derives from a male donor with early-stage non-small cell lung cancer. The sequencing here drew on PBMCs, taken at surgery. The rearrangement joins TRBV6-2 or TRBV6-3 to TRBJ2-1, with 11 bases lining up with TRBD2. CDR3 protein: CASSYPGLAATYYNEQFF. CDR3 nucleotides: TGTGCCAGCAGTTACCCGGGACTAGCGGCAACTTATTACAATGAGCAGTTCTTC.